Below, 2 T cell receptor beta chains from the same sample are listed, as sequenced in a study of blood T cell repertoires in COVID-19 (dated by TCRdb to about 2020). Library construction relied on the immunoSEQ multiplex PCR assay. Here the immuneACCESS table is served through TCRdb, limited to in-frame sequences with V and J called. Missing clones are a known gap in these copies; in checked studies unresolved V genes cover under half, and the rest lacks a known reason. The sample yields more than 90,000 clones; over 75% were counted once. Together, the top ten hold 9.5% to 15% of the sample. The specimen was peripheral blood. These TCRs come from a human donor in a cohort sampled during active COVID-19.

The rearrangement links TRBV7-2 to TRBJ1-2; the D is unclear. Germline CDR1 is SGHTA and CDR2 is FQGNSA. The CDR3 extends over 14 amino acids. The V and J ends lost 8 bases and 0 bases respectively, with 13 bases between them. The CDR3 bases are TGTGCCAGCCGACTCCAAGAAGCTAACTATGGCTACACCTTC. Its translation: CASRLQEANYGYTF.

J is TRBJ2-7 and V is TRBV6-5; TRBD2 agrees at 8 bases. The CDR3 covers 15 residues. The V gene's germline CDR1 is MNHEY and CDR2 SVGAGI. J was trimmed by 3 bases and V by 8 bases; bases with no gene match: 12. The CDR3 reads CASVRGEGDHYEQYF. The CDR3 coding sequence is TGTGCCAGCGTGCGGGGGGAGGGGGATCACTACGAGCAGTACTTC.